These 29 T cell receptor beta chains came from one sample sequenced in a study of blood T cell repertoires in COVID-19. TCRdb's table, derived via immunoSEQ multiplex PCR, lists solely in-frame clones and lacks some. Of hundreds of thousands of clones in the sample, 86% were seen once. The source material was peripheral blood. These receptors originate from a woman aged 30 to 39 with active or convalescent COVID-19.

The V call is TRBV3-1 (or the pseudogene TRBV3-2), the J call TRBJ1-3; D is perhaps TRBD1 (6 bases). This CDR3 is built from 14 residues. The germline V gene has CDR1 LGHDT and CDR2 YNNKEL (reference sequence). Trimming cost V 5 bases and J 1 base, with 9 bases left between them. The DNA of the CDR3 is TGTGCCAGCAGCTCCCAGGGGTCTGGAAACACCATATATTTT. Translated: CASSSQGSGNTIYF.

J is TRBJ1-2 and V is TRBV28; weak D call: TRBD1 (6 bases). V lost 4 bases and J 6 bases, leaving 21 bases between the germline ends. CDR3 length: 16 amino acids. Per the germline V gene, CDR1 is MDHEN and CDR2 is SYDVKM. The CDR3 nucleotides read TGTGCCAGCAGTTCGGCCCCAGGTGGGGGCGCCCATGGCTACACCTTC. The encoded protein is CASSSAPGGGAHGYTF.

V gene TRBV5-5 combines with J gene TRBJ2-7; D not resolved. V lost 4 bases, J lost 1 base, and 9 bases lay in between. CDR1 is SGHKS, CDR2 YYEKEE, per germline (reference sequence). This CDR3 has 13 residues. As DNA, the CDR3 is TGTGCCAGCAGCCAGGTTGGTTCCTACGAGCAGTACTTC. This sequence encodes CASSQVGSYEQYF. The entire variable domain, with the rest obtained from reference TRBV5-5 and TRBJ2-7, is as follows: DAGVTQSPTHLIKTRGQQVTLRCSPISGHKSVSWYQQVLGQGPQFIFQYYEKEERGRGNFPDRFSARQFPNYSSELNVNALLLGDSALYLCASSQVGSYEQYFGPGTRLTVT.

This chain uses TRBV5-1 with TRBJ2-3, with 11 bases matching TRBD2. Germline V gene data show CDR1 as SGHRS and CDR2 as YFSETQ. The CDR3 runs to 15 residues. V was clipped by 3 bases and J by 9 bases; unmatched bases: 9. The CDR3 nucleotides read TGCGCCAGCAGCTCTACTAGCGGGGGCCCGGGGACGCAGTATTTT. As protein: CASSSTSGGPGTQYF.

The J gene is TRBJ2-1, the V gene TRBV13, with D possibly being TRBD1 (6 bases). V was pared by 2 bases and J by 9 bases, with 8 bases between. The CDR3 consists of 12 residues. Germline values: CDR1 PRHDT, CDR2 FYEKMQ (reference sequence). This CDR3 is CASSLTGFEQFF. As DNA, the CDR3 is TGTGCCAGCAGCTTAACAGGGTTTGAGCAGTTCTTC.

The chain uses TRBV5-1 and TRBJ2-7; 7 nucleotides align to TRBD1. Germline CDR1 reads SGHRS; CDR2 reads YFSETQ. The CDR3 is 14 amino acids. Germline trimming cut 5 bases from V and 6 bases from J; bases unmatched to any gene: 11. CDR3 protein: CASRPSTGMAEQYF. The CDR3 nucleotides are TGCGCCAGCAGACCCTCGACAGGGATGGCCGAGCAGTACTTC.

V usage is TRBV5-8 and J usage is TRBJ2-7; no clear D. V lost 6 bases to trimming and J lost 5 bases, with 12 bases between them. Germline lookup yields CDR1 SGHTS and CDR2 YDEGEE. This CDR3 spans 12 amino acids. The CDR3 DNA is TGTGCCAGCACTTATGGTCGGGACGAGCAGTACTTC. Translation gives CASTYGRDEQYF.

The V call is TRBV2, the J call TRBJ1-5; D uncertain. Trimming took 7 bases from V and 6 from J, leaving 13 bases between them. This CDR3 contains 13 residues. Germline CDR1 SNHLY, CDR2 FYNNEI. The CDR3 spells CASTLHVGQPQHF. The CDR3 nucleotides are TGTGCCAGCACCCTGCATGTCGGTCAGCCCCAGCATTTT.

Here the CDR3 DNA reads TGTGCCAGCAGCGTCTCTAGCGGGGTGGCAGATACGCAGTATTTT. Amino acid sequence: CASSVSSGVADTQYF. This chain connects TRBV7-9 to TRBJ2-3; TRBD2 agrees at 9 bases. V gave up 5 bases and J gave up 4 bases; unmatched junction bases: 7. CDR1 is SEHNR and CDR2 is FQNEAQ in the germline V gene (reference sequence). The CDR3 covers 15 residues.

The rearrangement uses TRBV6-5 and TRBJ1-3; D possibly corresponds to TRBD1 (6 bases). The CDR3 runs 13 residues. V was shortened by 5 bases and J by 3 bases, with 8 bases between the two germline ends. The germline V gene has CDR1 MNHEY and CDR2 SVGAGI. CDR3 sequence reads: CASSPDSGNTIYF. In nucleotides, the CDR3 is TGTGCCAGCAGTCCGGACAGTGGAAACACCATATATTTT.

The chain uses TRBV18 and TRBJ1-1; D is uncertain. V lost 3 bases and J 2 bases, leaving 4 bases between the germline ends. Germline-derived CDR1 and CDR2 are KGHSH and LQKENI. This CDR3 contains 12 residues. The CDR3 region has the DNA TGTGCCAGCTCACCCCCTAACACTGAAGCTTTCTTT. This encodes CASSPPNTEAFF.

The rearrangement links TRBV12-2 to TRBJ2-7; the listed D gene, TRBD1, was not tested against the DNA. TRBV12-2 is a recognized pseudogene. This CDR3 contains 13 residues. DNA for the CDR3: TGTGCAAGTCGCTTAGGAAACATTCCCGAGCAGTACTTC. Translation gives CASRLGNIPEQYF.

The genes are TRBV7-9 and TRBJ2-6; D is unresolved. The CDR3 extends over 14 amino acids. V lost 3 bases and J 2 bases, leaving 5 bases between the germline ends. The germline CDR1 and CDR2 sequences are SEHNR and FQNEAQ (reference sequence). This CDR3 reads CASSFQTGANVLTF. The CDR3 DNA reads as TGTGCCAGCAGCTTCCAGACTGGGGCCAACGTCCTGACTTTC.

V usage is TRBV20-1 and J usage is TRBJ1-6; 8 nucleotides match TRBD1. The germline V gene has CDR1 DFQATT and CDR2 SNEGSKA (reference sequence). The CDR3 runs 14 residues. J was trimmed by 6 bases and V by 3 bases; bases with no gene match: 4. The CDR3 sequence: CSASGQGSNSPLHF. The CDR3 DNA follows: TGCAGTGCTAGTGGACAGGGTAGTAATTCACCCCTCCACTTT.

The chain combines TRBV12-1 with TRBJ2-2; TRBD2 reflects the table's D call only, with no check against the DNA. TRBV12-1 is a pseudogene segment. The CDR3 contains 16 residues. In DNA, the CDR3 is TGTGCCAGCAGCATGAATAGCGGGAGGGCCCCGCGGGAGCTGTTTTTT. Amino acids: CASSMNSGRAPRELFF.

This chain joins TRBV11-2 and TRBJ1-4, with 7 positions matching TRBD1. J gave up 5 bases and V 4 bases, and 13 bases lay outside the gene matches. From germline, CDR1 is SGHAT and CDR2 FQNNGV. The CDR3 totals 17 residues. The CDR3 reads CASSSSFRGRGNEKLFF. Here the CDR3 DNA reads TGTGCCAGCAGCTCCTCCTTCCGAGGCAGGGGGAATGAAAAACTGTTTTTT.

Remarks on this clone: This same CDR3 is encoded by further DNA sequences in the sample. V usage is TRBV6-5 and J usage is TRBJ1-2, with TRBD1 matching 8 bases. After removal of 5 bases from V and 4 bases from J, the junction contained 6 bases not matched to a gene. The germline gives CDR1 MNHEY, CDR2 SVGAGI. The length of the CDR3 is 14 residues. The CDR3 spells CASSRGQGGYGYTF. CDR3 DNA: TGTGCCAGCAGTAGAGGACAGGGAGGCTATGGCTACACCTTC.

This clone was found once. The CDR3 coding sequence is TGTGCCAGCAGCACGGGATACAATGAGCAGTTCTTC. Its protein product is CASSTGYNEQFF. The chain uses TRBV9 and TRBJ2-1, with a weak D call TRBD2 (5 bases). The CDR3 has 12 residues. The germline gives CDR1 SGDLS, CDR2 YYNGEE. The germline V and J ends were trimmed by 4 bases and 4 bases, with 6 bases remaining between them. The full variable domain, its missing parts supplied by reference TRBV9 and TRBJ2-1, is DSGVTQTPKHLITATGQRVTLRCSPRSGDLSVYWYQQSLDQGLQFLIQYYNGEERAKGNILERFSAQQFPDLHSELNLSSLELGDSALYFCASSTGYNEQFFGPGTRLTVL.

The V gene is TRBV4-2, the J gene TRBJ2-2; maybe TRBD2 (7 bases). Germline CDR1 is LGHNA and CDR2 is YNFKEQ. This CDR3 has 15 amino acids. V lost 7 bases to trimming and J lost 1 base, with 13 bases between them. The CDR3 region is CASKGGELNTGELFF. The CDR3 nucleotides read TGTGCCAGCAAAGGGGGGGAGCTGAACACCGGGGAGCTGTTTTTT.

V is TRBV5-4 and J is TRBJ1-2, with 8 bases lining up with TRBD1. J was trimmed by 4 bases and V by 4 bases; bases with no gene match: 3. Per the germline V gene, CDR1 is SGHNT and CDR2 is YYREEE (reference sequence). The CDR3 is made up of 13 amino acids. The CDR3 DNA follows: TGTGCCAGCAGCCCGGACAGGGTCTATGGCTACACCTTC. Its translation: CASSPDRVYGYTF.

On this clone: A far larger clone is off by one base, so a read error is likely. The genes are TRBV7-2 and TRBJ1-2; D is unclear. With 1 base removed from V and 3 bases from J, the gap between germline ends came to 6 bases. Germline CDR1 SGHTA, CDR2 FQGNSA. The CDR3 covers 13 residues. The CDR3: CASSLGQDYGYTF. The CDR3 bases are TGTGCCAGCAGCTTAGGGCAGGACTATGGCTACACCTTC.

The CDR3 nucleotides are TGTGCTAGTGGTAGGGACAGGTACTCCTACGAGCAGTACTTC. It specifies CASGRDRYSYEQYF. The gene calls are TRBV12-5 and TRBJ2-7; TRBD1 aligns across 8 bases. Trimming removed 5 bases from V and 0 bases from J; junction bases left unmatched: 3. CDR3 length equals 14 residues. Germline V CDR1 and CDR2: LGHNT, FRNRAP.

The chain has TRBV6-5 and TRBJ1-2, with D maybe TRBD1 (6 bases). Looked up from germline, CDR1 is MNHEY and CDR2 is SVGAGI. V was trimmed by 5 bases and J by 6 bases, leaving 19 bases between them. The CDR3 is 15 residues long. The CDR3 loop is CASSRGRLAQHGYTF. CDR3 bases: TGTGCCAGCAGTAGGGGGAGACTGGCTCAGCATGGCTACACCTTC.

The chain is built from TRBV14 and TRBJ2-1; 10 nucleotides agree with TRBD2. The CDR3 spans 19 residues. V lost 4 bases and J lost 0; bases outside the gene matches: 12. The germline V gene encodes CDR1 SGHDN and CDR2 FVKESK. The DNA for the CDR3 is TGTGCCAGCAGCCTCCTGGGACTAGCGCCCCGGAGCTCCTACAATGAGCAGTTCTTC. Its translation is CASSLLGLAPRSSYNEQFF.

The V and J genes are TRBV5-4 and TRBJ2-3; possible D gene TRBD1, 5 bases. The ends were cut back, 4 bases at V and 5 bases at J, with 14 bases in the middle. Germline V gene data show CDR1 as SGHNT and CDR2 as YYREEE (reference sequence). The CDR3 consists of 14 residues. DNA for the CDR3: TGTGCCAGCAGCACCGACTTGGGGCAAGATACGCAGTATTTT. Translating it yields CASSTDLGQDTQYF.

The chain is built from TRBV5-1 and TRBJ2-1, with TRBD1 matching over 7 bases. Germline V CDR1 and CDR2: SGHRS, YFSETQ. This CDR3 contains 14 residues. The V and J ends lost 3 bases and 9 bases, in that order; junction bases with no gene match: 9. Here the CDR3 DNA reads TGCGCCAGCAGCTCCCCAGCAGGGGGTCGTGAGCAGTTCTTC. This gives the protein CASSSPAGGREQFF.

The CDR3 DNA reads TGTGCCAGCAGCTTGCTGGGGGCCGGCGAGCAGTACTTC. As protein: CASSLLGAGEQYF. The V gene is TRBV11-2, the J gene TRBJ2-7; TRBD1 is a possible D gene (6 bases). Trimming stripped 3 bases from V and 6 bases from J, with 12 bases between. The CDR3 totals 13 residues. Germline-derived CDR1 and CDR2 are SGHAT and FQNNGV.

The rearrangement uses TRBV18 and TRBJ1-5, with D tentatively TRBD1 (5 bases). This CDR3 region has 14 residues. V was trimmed by 6 bases and J by 2 bases, leaving 11 bases between them. Germline loops: CDR1 KGHSH, CDR2 LQKENI. CDR3 sequence: CASSGGGGNQPQHF. DNA of the CDR3: TGTGCCAGCTCGGGCGGGGGGGGCAATCAGCCCCAGCATTTT.

This clone appeared a single time. The rearrangement joins TRBV7-9 to TRBJ2-1; 9 nucleotides align to TRBD1. V lost 7 bases, J lost 6 bases, and 7 bases stayed unmatched. CDR3 size: 14 residues. Looked up from germline, CDR1 is SEHNR and CDR2 is FQNEAQ (reference sequence). The CDR3 is CASNRDRDLNEQFF. The CDR3 coding sequence is TGTGCCAGCAACCGGGACAGGGATCTCAATGAGCAGTTCTTC.